What follows is one T cell receptor beta chain and its context. Antigen unknown. This sample is drawn from a study of blood T cells in healthy people across ages. Germline CDR1 is DFQATT and CDR2 is SNEGSKA (reference sequence). V lost 1 base, J lost 7 bases, and 16 bases lay in between. There are 14 residues in the CDR3. Overall study findings and caveats: Among long-lived donors, naive CD4+ cells were more numerous and diversity higher than in aged donors. CMV status of donors was not determined, possibly confounding expanded clonotype changes.

For the second PCR, which ran for about 6 to 12 cycles, a sample-barcoded 5' primer and a J-beta primer mix were used. MiXCR was run by TCRdb on the 5' RACE reads, yielding one entry per CDR3 protein. Of hundreds of thousands of distinct CDR3 sequences listed, over 45% are singletons. This receptor was identified in a man aged 25-45 years in good health. V usage is TRBV20-1 and J usage is TRBJ1-1, with D possibly TRBD1 on 6 matching bases. Sequenced material: blood. CDR3 DNA: TGCAGTGCTAGAGTTGACAGGAGTCCCTATGAAGCTTTCTTT. Protein sequence: CSARVDRSPYEAFF.